Below are 14 T cell receptor beta chains sequenced from a single sample in a study of shared clonotypes between healthy human individuals. Method: immunoSEQ multiplex PCR; TCRdb's copy keeps in-frame clones and lacks some. The table lists more than 900,000 clones, around three quarters of them singletons. The sequenced material came from memory CD4+ T cells from PBMCs. The subset is: CD45RA-negative fraction. The receptors derive from a man between 18 and 29 years old in good health. Some clones in this sample may be carry-over from other donors' samples.

The chain joins TRBV6-4 to TRBJ1-2; possibly TRBD1 for D (6 bases). The CDR3 sequence is 13 residues long. With 5 bases removed from V and 5 bases from J, the gap between germline ends came to 12 bases. CDR1 is MRHNA and CDR2 is SNTAGT in the germline V gene. The CDR3 bases are TGTGCCAGCAGTACTAGGACAGCATATGGCTACACCTTC. It translates to CASSTRTAYGYTF.

At least ten counts were recorded for this clone. The chain couples TRBV7-2 to TRBJ2-2; 7 nucleotides line up with TRBD1. There are 15 residues in the CDR3. The V gene end was trimmed by 6 bases and the J gene end by 4 bases; junction bases not matched to a gene: 8. Germline values: CDR1 SGHTA, CDR2 FQGNSA. This CDR3 reads CASRVQGSSTGELFF. CDR3 DNA: TGTGCCAGCAGGGTACAGGGGTCGAGCACCGGGGAGCTGTTTTTT. The whole variable domain, filled in from reference TRBV7-2 and TRBJ2-2, reads GAGVSQSPSNKVTEKGKDVELRCDPISGHTALYWYRQSLGQGLEFLIYFQGNSAPDKSGLPSDRFSAERTGGSVSTLTIQRTQQEDSAVYLCASRVQGSSTGELFFGEGSRLTVL.

The chain recombines TRBV28 with TRBJ2-7; maybe TRBD1 (8 bases). V lost 7 bases and J 0 bases, leaving 16 bases between the germline ends. CDR1 MDHEN and CDR2 SYDVKM come from the germline V gene. CDR3 length: 15 amino acids. CDR3 coding DNA: TGTGCCAGCATGACAGGGGCTAGCGGCTCCTACGAGCAGTACTTC. Translating it yields CASMTGASGSYEQYF.

This clone was seen repeatedly, ten times or more. Other DNA sequences in this sample translate to the same CDR3. The V and J genes are TRBV7-9 and TRBJ1-4; TRBD1 matches at 10 bases. Germline assignment: CDR1 SEHNR and CDR2 FQNEAQ (reference sequence). Trimming at V came to 3 bases and at J to 8 bases, leaving 3 bases not matched to a gene. This CDR3 has 14 amino acids. The CDR3 nucleotides read TGTGCCAGCAGCTTGGGGACAGGGGACGAAAAACTGTTTTTT. It encodes CASSLGTGDEKLFF.

This clone was observed a handful of times. V and J are TRBV6-5 and TRBJ2-7, with D perhaps assigned TRBD1 or TRBD2 (5 bases each). The CDR3 has 15 residues. V gave up 6 bases and J gave up 6 bases, with 21 bases separating them. CDR1 MNHEY and CDR2 SVGAGI come from the germline V gene. The DNA for the CDR3 is TGTGCCAGCAGATACGAACCGGGGCTCATAGCCGAGCAGTACTTC. This encodes CASRYEPGLIAEQYF.

About this clone itself: Additional DNA sequences in this sample encode the identical CDR3. J is TRBJ2-7 and V is TRBV18; no reliable D call. The V end was cut by 3 bases, the J end by 3 bases, with 3 bases between. This CDR3 has 11 residues. Germline V CDR1 and CDR2: KGHSH, LQKENI. CDR3 bases: TGTGCCAGCTCACCGGGCTACGAGCAGTACTTC. Translating gives CASSPGYEQYF.

The genes are TRBV2 and TRBJ2-2; D perhaps matches TRBD2 (6 bases). V dropped 6 bases and J dropped 1 base, with 12 bases sitting between them. The CDR3 consists of 15 residues. Germline V CDR1 and CDR2: SNHLY, FYNNEI. In DNA, the CDR3 is TGTGCCAGCAGCGATCCGGGACTGAACACCGGGGAGCTGTTTTTT. It translates to CASSDPGLNTGELFF.

This clone was counted only a few times. V usage is TRBV6-6 and J usage is TRBJ1-2, with D tentatively TRBD1 (5 bases). The CDR3 loop spans 14 amino acids. From germline, CDR1 is MNHNY and CDR2 SVGAGI (reference sequence). Trimming removed 2 bases from V and 7 bases from J, with 14 bases in between. In nucleotides, the CDR3 is TGTGCCAGCAGTTACGGGACGGAAAGGGGTGGCTACACCTTC. Translating gives CASSYGTERGGYTF.

The table lists this clone with a few counts. J is TRBJ2-7 and V is TRBV6-5; D may be TRBD1 or TRBD2 (5 bases each). There are 13 residues in the CDR3. The germline V gene has CDR1 MNHEY and CDR2 SVGAGI. Deletions cut 6 bases from V and 3 bases from J, with 12 bases between. The CDR3 nucleotides are TGTGCCAGCAGCCCAGGGACCGGCTACGAGCAGTACTTC. Protein: CASSPGTGYEQYF.

This clone appeared a single time. The chain couples TRBV7-3 to TRBJ1-1; D unclear. Trimming removed 3 bases from V and 4 bases from J, with 9 bases in between. The CDR3 has 13 residues. The germline CDR1 and CDR2 sequences are SGHTA and FQGTGA. CDR3: CASSFGVGTEAFF. CDR3 DNA: TGTGCCAGCAGCTTTGGGGTGGGCACTGAAGCTTTCTTT.

This clone was detected only a few times. Distinct nucleotide sequences in the sample also encode this CDR3. This chain joins TRBV18 and TRBJ2-7, with D possibly TRBD1 on 6 matching bases. Trimming cost V 1 base and J 2 bases, with 6 bases left between them. The CDR3 is made up of 13 amino acids. CDR1 KGHSH and CDR2 LQKENI come from the germline V gene. The CDR3 DNA reads TGTGCCAGCTCACCACAGGGGGCCTACGAGCAGTACTTC. Protein product: CASSPQGAYEQYF.

J is TRBJ1-2 and V is TRBV19; perhaps TRBD1 as D (5 bases). CDR1 is LNHDA and CDR2 is SQIVND in the germline V gene (reference sequence). V was pared by 5 bases and J by 5 bases, with 9 bases between. This CDR3 is built from 12 residues. The CDR3 DNA follows: TGTGCCAGTAGTCTTCAGGGATATGGCTACACCTTC. It translates to CASSLQGYGYTF.

The J gene is TRBJ2-6, the V gene TRBV27; TRBD2 matches 7 bases. Germline V gene sequence: CDR1 MNHEY, CDR2 SMNVEV (reference sequence). With 3 bases clipped from V and 2 bases from J, the junction kept 7 bases outside the gene matches. The CDR3 covers 17 residues. The CDR3 nucleotides read TGTGCCAGCAGTTTTGGTGGCGGGAGTCCTGGGGCCAACGTCCTGACTTTC. Its protein product is CASSFGGGSPGANVLTF. Complete variable domain (other parts from reference TRBV27 and TRBJ2-6): EAQVTQNPRYLITVTGKKLTVTCSQNMNHEYMSWYRQDPGLGLRQIYYSMNVEVTDKGDVPEGYKVSRKEKRNFPLILESPSPNQTSLYFCASSFGGGSPGANVLTFGAGSRLTVL.

This clone was seen a single time. The CDR3 sequence: CASSQDRAGFEQYF. CDR3 nucleotide sequence: TGTGCCAGCAGCCAAGATCGGGCGGGGTTCGAGCAGTACTTC. The chain employs TRBV4-2 and TRBJ2-7; perhaps TRBD2 as D (6 bases). From germline, CDR1 is LGHNA and CDR2 YNFKEQ. The CDR3 is 14 amino acids. V lost 0 bases to trimming and J lost 6 bases, with 12 bases between them.